This T cell receptor (beta chain) emerged from a study of blood T cell repertoires in COVID-19. The overall study: Researchers got acute and convalescent COVID-19 samples from the United States, Italy and Spain. T cells, B-cell-depleted T cells, or PBMCs supplied cDNA or gDNA.

Per the study methods: Nucleated cell number was recorded as an estimate derived from reference gene primer amplification. TCRdb's table, derived via immunoSEQ multiplex PCR, lists solely in-frame clones and lacks some. The DNA gave D and trimming, while V, J and clone size come from that table. Here the sample spans about 61,000 clones, around 82% being singletons. Germline-derived CDR1 and CDR2 are MNHNY and SVGAGI (reference sequence). CDR3 size: 14 residues. V shed 8 bases and J 5 bases; nucleotides not matched to a gene: 7. This chain uses TRBV6-6 with TRBJ2-5; TRBD1 agrees at 11 bases. This TCR was recovered from a man at least 80 years old with active or convalescent COVID-19. The sample comprised peripheral blood. The CDR3 DNA reads TGTGCCAGCGAGGGGACAGGGGGTGGGGAGACCCAGTACTTC. It yields the protein CASEGTGGGETQYF.